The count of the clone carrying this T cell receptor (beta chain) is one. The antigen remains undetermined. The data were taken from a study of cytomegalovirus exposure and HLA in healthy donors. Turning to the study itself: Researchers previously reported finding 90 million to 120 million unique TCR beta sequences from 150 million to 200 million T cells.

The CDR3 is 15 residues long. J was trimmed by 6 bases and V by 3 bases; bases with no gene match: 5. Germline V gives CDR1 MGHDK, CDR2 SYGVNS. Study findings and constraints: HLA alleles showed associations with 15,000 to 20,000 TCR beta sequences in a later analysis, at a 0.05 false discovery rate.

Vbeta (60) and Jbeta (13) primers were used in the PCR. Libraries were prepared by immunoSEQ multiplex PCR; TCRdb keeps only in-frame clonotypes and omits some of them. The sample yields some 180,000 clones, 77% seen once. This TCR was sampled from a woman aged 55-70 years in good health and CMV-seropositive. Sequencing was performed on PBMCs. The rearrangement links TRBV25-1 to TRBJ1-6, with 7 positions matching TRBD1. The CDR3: CASSDRGPSNSPLHF. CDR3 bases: TGTGCCAGCAGTGATAGGGGGCCGAGTAATTCACCCCTCCACTTT.